What follows describes a single T cell receptor beta chain. The data are from a study of blood T cell repertoires in COVID-19. Study-wide context: Donors in the United States, Italy and Spain gave samples during acute or convalescent COVID-19.

The CDR3 contains 13 residues. V was trimmed by 6 bases and J by 12 bases, leaving 18 bases between them. Sequencing used immunoSEQ multiplex PCR; TCRdb keeps in-frame clones, though not all of them. The table records 90,000 to 120,000 clones, roughly nine tenths of them present only once. The V gene is TRBV12-3 or TRBV12-4, the J gene TRBJ2-1; possibly TRBD1 for D (6 bases). The TCR comes from a woman older than 75 with acute or convalescent COVID-19. The sample consisted of peripheral blood. The CDR3 nucleotides read TGTGCCAGCAGGGGGGCTAGGGACGTGTGGCAGTTCTTC. It codes for CASRGARDVWQFF.